Listed below are T cell receptor beta chains from one sample, sequenced in a study of cytomegalovirus exposure and HLA in healthy donors. Here immunoSEQ multiplex PCR was the method, and the copy in TCRdb shows in-frame clones only, minus some. The sample carries 150,000 to 180,000 clones, 60% to 80% recorded once. Sequencing was carried out using PBMCs. The origin of the receptors is a man younger than 40 in good health and CMV-seropositive. Each CDR3 is given with its conserved first and last residue. The order of the fields is J gene, D gene, clone size, V gene, CDR3 DNA, CDR3 protein. A D gene is named only where the DNA matches it firmly. Expanded clones are given a class, and other clones once, few, many or no size at all.

J gene: TRBJ1-2; D gene: -; clone size: -; V gene: TRBV29-1; CDR3 DNA: TGCAGCGCCGAAGCCAGGGGAAGCGACTATGGCTACACCTTC; CDR3 protein: CSAEARGSDYGYTF
J gene: TRBJ2-2; D gene: TRBD2; clone size: -; V gene: TRBV28; CDR3 DNA: TGTGCCAGCAGTCCCCGGACTAGCGGGATGAACACCGGGGAGCTGTTTTTT; CDR3 protein: CASSPRTSGMNTGELFF
J gene: TRBJ2-1; D gene: -; clone size: -; V gene: TRBV5-4; CDR3 DNA: TGTGCCAGCAGCTCAGGGGAAGTTGGGTCCTACAATGAGCAGTTCTTC; CDR3 protein: CASSSGEVGSYNEQFF
J gene: TRBJ2-1; D gene: TRBD2; clone size: -; V gene: TRBV25-1; CDR3 DNA: TGTGCCAGCAGTGCCTCGACTAGCGTCTACAATGAGCAGTTCTTC; CDR3 protein: CASSASTSVYNEQFF
J gene: TRBJ1-4; D gene: -; clone size: -; V gene: TRBV19; CDR3 DNA: TGTGCCAGTAGTAGACAGCTCCTCTATAATGAAAAACTGTTTTTT; CDR3 protein: CASSRQLLYNEKLFF
J gene: TRBJ2-2; D gene: -; clone size: few; V gene: TRBV5-6; CDR3 DNA: TGTGCCAGCAGCTTGGGTCCTAGGGGGGAGCTGTTTTTT; CDR3 protein: CASSLGPRGELFF
J gene: TRBJ2-7; D gene: TRBD1; clone size: few; V gene: TRBV25-1; CDR3 DNA: TGTGCCAGCAGCGGGGAAGGACAGGCCTACTACGAGCAGTACTTC; CDR3 protein: CASSGEGQAYYEQYF
J gene: TRBJ2-4; D gene: -; clone size: -; V gene: TRBV7-2; CDR3 DNA: TGTGCCAGCAGCTTGCAAGCGGCCAAAAACATTCAGTACTTC; CDR3 protein: CASSLQAAKNIQYF
J gene: TRBJ2-5; D gene: -; clone size: few; V gene: TRBV7-7; CDR3 DNA: TGTGCTAGCAGCAATGATGGGGGCGCAGAGACCCAGTACTTC; CDR3 protein: CASSNDGGAETQYF
J gene: TRBJ1-3; D gene: TRBD1; clone size: -; V gene: TRBV4-1; CDR3 DNA: TGCGCCAGCAGCCCCTGGACAGGCCGCTCTGGAAACACCATATATTTT; CDR3 protein: CASSPWTGRSGNTIYF
J gene: TRBJ1-5; D gene: TRBD1; clone size: once; V gene: TRBV2; CDR3 DNA: TGTGCCAGCAGTAGGGACAGGCGGAGCAATCAGCCCCAGCATTTT; CDR3 protein: CASSRDRRSNQPQHF
J gene: TRBJ2-1; D gene: TRBD1; clone size: -; V gene: TRBV28; CDR3 DNA: TGTGCCAGCAGAACAGCCGGGACAGGGGAACGGAATGAGCAGTTCTTC; CDR3 protein: CASRTAGTGERNEQFF
J gene: TRBJ2-7; D gene: TRBD2; clone size: few; V gene: TRBV5-1; CDR3 DNA: TGCGCCAGCAGCTCGGGACAGCGGGAGGCCTACGAGCAGTACTTC; CDR3 protein: CASSSGQREAYEQYF
J gene: TRBJ2-7; D gene: -; clone size: once; V gene: TRBV30; CDR3 DNA: TGTGCCTGGTCAGGGGGGAACGAGCAGTACTTC; CDR3 protein: CAWSGGNEQYF
J gene: TRBJ1-2; D gene: -; clone size: -; V gene: TRBV5-4; CDR3 DNA: TGTGCCAGCAGCTTGGAGGGGGTACCCGTATGGGATAACTATGGCTACACCTTC; CDR3 protein: CASSLEGVPVWDNYGYTF
J gene: TRBJ1-1; D gene: -; clone size: -; V gene: TRBV7-9; CDR3 DNA: TGTGCCAGCAGACCGGGGGGTGGTGAAGCTTTCTTT; CDR3 protein: CASRPGGGEAFF
J gene: TRBJ1-6; D gene: -; clone size: -; V gene: TRBV28; CDR3 DNA: TGTGCCAGCAGTTCGGCCAACAGGGCTAATTCACCCCTCCACTTT; CDR3 protein: CASSSANRANSPLHF
J gene: TRBJ2-1; D gene: -; clone size: -; V gene: TRBV27; CDR3 DNA: TGTGCCAGCACCTCAGGAGGGAGATCCTACAATGAGCAGTTCTTC; CDR3 protein: CASTSGGRSYNEQFF
J gene: TRBJ1-5; D gene: -; clone size: -; V gene: TRBV19; CDR3 DNA: TGTGCCAGTAGTCCGTGGAAGGACACTAGCAATCAGCCCCAGCATTTT; CDR3 protein: CASSPWKDTSNQPQHF
J gene: TRBJ1-5; D gene: -; clone size: -; V gene: TRBV6-1; CDR3 DNA: TGTGCCAGCAGTGAAAGCTGGAGGGATCAGCCCCAGCATTTT; CDR3 protein: CASSESWRDQPQHF
J gene: TRBJ2-1; D gene: TRBD1; clone size: -; V gene: TRBV27; CDR3 DNA: TGTGCCAGCAGATCAGACAGGGGTTACTCCTACAATGAGCAGTTCTTC; CDR3 protein: CASRSDRGYSYNEQFF
J gene: TRBJ2-5; D gene: -; clone size: -; V gene: TRBV11-3; CDR3 DNA: TGTGCCAGCAGCTTAGGGGCGGGAATAGAGACCCAGTACTTC; CDR3 protein: CASSLGAGIETQYF
J gene: TRBJ2-2; D gene: -; clone size: -; V gene: TRBV5-5; CDR3 DNA: TGTGCCAGCAGCCCCGCGGCCGGGGAGCTGTTTTTT; CDR3 protein: CASSPAAGELFF
J gene: TRBJ2-5; D gene: TRBD2; clone size: -; V gene: TRBV7-2; CDR3 DNA: TGTGCCAGCAGCGCGACCGGGACTAGGGGTGAGACCCAGTACTTC; CDR3 protein: CASSATGTRGETQYF
J gene: TRBJ2-1; D gene: TRBD2; clone size: -; V gene: TRBV28; CDR3 DNA: TGTGCCAGCAGTGGGACTAGCGGGATCAATGAGCAGTTCTTC; CDR3 protein: CASSGTSGINEQFF
J gene: TRBJ2-3; D gene: -; clone size: -; V gene: TRBV4-1; CDR3 DNA: TGCGCCAGCAGCCAAGTCTCAGGGGCTATAGGTTGTACGCAGTATTTT; CDR3 protein: CASSQVSGAIGCTQYF
J gene: TRBJ2-1; D gene: TRBD2; clone size: -; V gene: TRBV5-1; CDR3 DNA: TGCGCCAGCAGCTTGTTGCCTAGCGGGAGCTCCTACAATGAGCAGTTCTTC; CDR3 protein: CASSLLPSGSSYNEQFF
J gene: TRBJ2-1; D gene: TRBD2; clone size: -; V gene: TRBV9; CDR3 DNA: TGTGCCAGCAGCGTAGGAGCGGGGGGCTACAATGAGCAGTTCTTC; CDR3 protein: CASSVGAGGYNEQFF
J gene: TRBJ1-2; D gene: -; clone size: -; V gene: TRBV18; CDR3 DNA: TGTGCCAGCTCACCACCGGTTGGGGGGGCAAGCTATGGCTACACCTTC; CDR3 protein: CASSPPVGGASYGYTF
J gene: TRBJ2-7; D gene: -; clone size: -; V gene: TRBV7-9; CDR3 DNA: TGTGCCAGCAGCGCCCCGGGACACTCCTACGAGCAGTACTTC; CDR3 protein: CASSAPGHSYEQYF
J gene: TRBJ2-7; D gene: TRBD1; clone size: -; V gene: TRBV6-6; CDR3 DNA: TGTGCCAGCAGTCAGGGGGCGCTCTACGAGCAGTACTTC; CDR3 protein: CASSQGALYEQYF
J gene: TRBJ2-4; D gene: -; clone size: -; V gene: TRBV2; CDR3 DNA: TGTGCCAGCCGGAGGAGGGGGACAGATAAAGGCAAAAACATTCAGTACTTC; CDR3 protein: CASRRRGTDKGKNIQYF
J gene: TRBJ2-7; D gene: TRBD2; clone size: -; V gene: TRBV27; CDR3 DNA: TGTGCCAGCAGTCGCCTCAGCGGGAGCGAGCAGTACTTC; CDR3 protein: CASSRLSGSEQYF
J gene: TRBJ2-7; D gene: -; clone size: -; V gene: TRBV9; CDR3 DNA: TGTGCCAGCAGCGTAGGTGACAGCGTAATCTACGAGCAGTACTTC; CDR3 protein: CASSVGDSVIYEQYF
J gene: TRBJ1-1; D gene: -; clone size: -; V gene: TRBV11-2; CDR3 DNA: TGTGCCAGCAGCCTCAGACAGTACACTGAAGCTTTCTTT; CDR3 protein: CASSLRQYTEAFF
J gene: TRBJ2-7; D gene: -; clone size: -; V gene: TRBV12-2; CDR3 DNA: TGTGCAAGTCGCTTAGCGACAGGGGGCTTAGCAGAGCAGTACTTC; CDR3 protein: CASRLATGGLAEQYF
J gene: TRBJ2-2; D gene: -; clone size: -; V gene: TRBV18; CDR3 DNA: TGTGCCAGCTCACTCAAAGAGTCGACCGGGGAGCTGTTTTTT; CDR3 protein: CASSLKESTGELFF
J gene: TRBJ1-2; D gene: TRBD1; clone size: -; V gene: TRBV12-5; CDR3 DNA: TGTGCTAGTGGTTGGACAGGAAACTATGGCTACACCTTC; CDR3 protein: CASGWTGNYGYTF
J gene: TRBJ2-7; D gene: -; clone size: -; V gene: TRBV7-8; CDR3 DNA: TGTGCCAGCAGCTCCGGCGGGTTGAGCTCCTACGAGCAGTACTTC; CDR3 protein: CASSSGGLSSYEQYF
J gene: TRBJ2-7; D gene: TRBD2; clone size: -; V gene: TRBV27; CDR3 DNA: TGTGCCAGCAGTGACCTTTTAGCGGGAGGCTCCTACGAGCAGTACTTC; CDR3 protein: CASSDLLAGGSYEQYF
J gene: TRBJ2-7; D gene: -; clone size: -; V gene: TRBV7-9; CDR3 DNA: TGTGCCAGCAGCTTAGGAGGGCGGCGGGGTAGCGAGCAGTACTTC; CDR3 protein: CASSLGGRRGSEQYF
J gene: TRBJ1-4; D gene: TRBD1; clone size: -; V gene: TRBV5-4; CDR3 DNA: TGTGCCGGAAGCCGGGACAGGAACGAAAAACTGTTTTTT; CDR3 protein: CAGSRDRNEKLFF
J gene: TRBJ2-7; D gene: -; clone size: -; V gene: TRBV29-1; CDR3 DNA: TGCAGCGCCCTAAAAGACACCTACGAGCAGTACTTC; CDR3 protein: CSALKDTYEQYF
J gene: TRBJ2-7; D gene: -; clone size: once; V gene: TRBV6-1; CDR3 DNA: TGTGCCAGCAGTGATTTGTCGGGGAGCTCCTACGAGCAGTACTTC; CDR3 protein: CASSDLSGSSYEQYF
J gene: TRBJ1-6; D gene: -; clone size: -; V gene: TRBV5-1; CDR3 DNA: TGCGCCAGCAGCTTGGCCGTCGGACAGCCGATACCCCTCCACTTT; CDR3 protein: CASSLAVGQPIPLHF
J gene: TRBJ2-7; D gene: TRBD2; clone size: once; V gene: TRBV18; CDR3 DNA: TGTGCCAGCTCACTAAATAGCGGGCTAGACCACGAGCAGTACTTC; CDR3 protein: CASSLNSGLDHEQYF
J gene: TRBJ1-2; D gene: -; clone size: few; V gene: TRBV29-1; CDR3 DNA: TGCAGCGTTGAAGATTACCGACCTGCAGGAGGGGCTTCGGGCTATGGCTACACCTTC; CDR3 protein: CSVEDYRPAGGASGYGYTF
J gene: TRBJ2-5; D gene: -; clone size: -; V gene: TRBV21-1; CDR3 DNA: TGTGCCAGCAGCAAAGACCCTCTGACCGGAGGAGAGACCCAGTACTTC; CDR3 protein: CASSKDPLTGGETQYF
J gene: TRBJ1-2; D gene: -; clone size: -; V gene: TRBV28; CDR3 DNA: TGTGCCAGCAGCACTACCAAACTTGATGGCTACACCTTC; CDR3 protein: CASSTTKLDGYTF
J gene: TRBJ2-1; D gene: TRBD1; clone size: -; V gene: TRBV5-1; CDR3 DNA: TGCGCCAGCAGCCCGGGACAGATATACAATGAGCAGTTCTTC; CDR3 protein: CASSPGQIYNEQFF
J gene: TRBJ1-5; D gene: -; clone size: -; V gene: TRBV7-2; CDR3 DNA: TGTGCCAGCAGCTTTGAGAGTTCGGGGCAGCCCCAGCATTTT; CDR3 protein: CASSFESSGQPQHF